Below are 4 T cell receptor beta chains sequenced from a single sample in a study of T cell changes during pregnancy in multiple sclerosis. Method: immunoSEQ multiplex PCR; TCRdb's copy keeps in-frame clones and lacks some. The data contain about 100,000 clones, more than 80% of them seen just once; the ten biggest clones take up 1% to 1.5%. Here the sequenced sample was peripheral blood, taken in the second trimester of pregnancy. Every receptor here comes from a female donor with multiple sclerosis, enrolled in a pregnancy study.

The CDR3 loop is CASRHGTGDEKLFF. Here the CDR3 DNA reads TGCGCCAGCAGACACGGGACAGGGGATGAAAAACTGTTTTTT. This sequence joins TRBV5-1 and TRBJ1-4, with 10 nucleotides matching TRBD1. This CDR3 comprises 14 residues. Germline assignment: CDR1 SGHRS and CDR2 YFSETQ. Trimming cost V 5 bases and J 6 bases; bases outside gene matches: 4.

CDR3 nucleotide sequence: TGTGCCAGTAGTATCCGCACACTACAGGGCACCGGGGAGCTGTTTTTT. This sequence encodes CASSIRTLQGTGELFF. The gene calls are TRBV19 and TRBJ2-2; weak D call: TRBD1 (6 bases). The V gene lost 3 bases and the J gene lost 4 bases, with 15 bases spanning the gap. This CDR3 region has 16 residues. Per germline, CDR1 LNHDA and CDR2 SQIVND (reference sequence).

The V call is TRBV11-2, the J call TRBJ2-1; no definite D call. CDR1 is SGHAT and CDR2 is FQNNGV in the germline V gene. Trimming cost V 7 bases and J 9 bases, with 16 bases left between them. The CDR3 covers 13 residues. The DNA for the CDR3 is TGTGCCAGCAACACCGATATTGGGCCTGAGCAGTTCTTC. As protein: CASNTDIGPEQFF. The complete variable domain, with remaining parts taken from reference TRBV11-2 and TRBJ2-1, reads EAGVAQSPRYKIIEKRQSVAFWCNPISGHATLYWYQQILGQGPKLLIQFQNNGVVDDSQLPKDRFSAERLKGVDSTLKIQPAKLEDSAVYLCASNTDIGPEQFFGPGTRLTVL.

This clone came up a few times. This rearrangement joins TRBV4-1 to TRBJ1-1, with D maybe TRBD1 (5 bases). The germline CDR1 and CDR2 sequences are MGHRA and YSYEKL. CDR3 size: 16 residues. The ends were cut back, 4 bases at V and 0 bases at J, with 15 bases in the middle. The CDR3 sequence: CASSREGARMNTEAFF. The CDR3, as DNA: TGCGCCAGCAGCCGAGAAGGGGCGCGAATGAACACTGAAGCTTTCTTT.